This T cell receptor (beta chain) was documented in a study of shared clonotypes between healthy human individuals. Study outcomes and limitations: Memory subsets had estimated richness that was generally smaller than that of naive subsets.

Each sorted subset replicate got 200 ng genomic DNA, about 33,000 genomes. Profiled with immunoSEQ multiplex PCR; TCRdb holds only in-frame clones, not every one. Of about 980,000 clones in the sample, 76% were seen once. For this clone: Its antigen is unknown.

Germline CDR1 SGHDN, CDR2 FVKESK. This CDR3 contains 16 residues. J gave up 5 bases and V 4 bases, and 8 bases lay outside the gene matches. The rearrangement uses TRBV14 and TRBJ2-1, with 10 bases lining up with TRBD2. The origin of this receptor is a man aged 18-30 years in good health. The sample taken for sequencing was memory CD4+ T cells sorted from blood. The subset denotes: CD45RA-negative fraction. The CDR3 loop is CASSPLAGGGNNEQFF. DNA of the CDR3: TGTGCCAGCAGCCCCTTAGCGGGAGGAGGAAACAATGAGCAGTTCTTC.